This T cell receptor (beta chain) stems from a study of cytomegalovirus exposure and HLA in healthy donors. PCR amplification relied on 60 Vbeta primers (plus 13 Jbeta primers). Repertoires were generated with immunoSEQ multiplex PCR, while TCRdb's copy carries only in-frame clones and drops some. The sample lists 200,000 or so clones; roughly 80% were seen once. Broader study findings: Among the sequence variants, a highly shared cluster was likely an artifact of sequencing. Researchers counted roughly 150 TCR beta chains as cytomegalovirus-associated. The authors later found HLA-associated TCR beta chains more clonally expanded than equally common others.

Concerning this clone itself: The target antigen is unknown.

The sequenced sample consisted of PBMCs. The clonotype comes from a man in his forties in good health and CMV-seropositive.

CDR3 sequence (DNA): TGTGCCAGCAGTTCTGGACAGGAGCAGTTCTTC. This gives the protein CASSSGQEQFF. The chain uses TRBV6-6 and TRBJ2-1; weak D call: TRBD1 (6 bases). The germline V gene encodes CDR1 MNHNY and CDR2 SVGAGI (reference sequence). This CDR3 has 11 amino acids. The V and J ends lost 4 bases and 10 bases respectively, with 8 bases between them.